Sequencing of this T cell receptor (beta chain) was carried out in a study of regulatory T cells in long-lasting Graves disease. Study findings and constraints: It is possible that accuracy was reduced by the small size of the sample. Patients with persistent Graves' had lower TCR diversity than newly diagnosed patients.

The V gene lost 2 bases and the J gene lost 1 base, with 8 bases spanning the gap. The CDR3 is 14 amino acids. This clonotype appeared many times. The antigen is not known. The time point: newly diagnosed GD, antithyroid drugs for less than 3 months. The TCR library used RNA extracted from PBMCs. EDTA tubes collected approximately 10 milliliters of peripheral blood. Investigators prepared the TCR beta libraries by applying iRepertoire HTBI primers and Arm-PCR of CDR3 regions. Per the study methods: Segment identification across samples yielded 60 or so TRBV and around 13 TRBJ segments. One entry per CDR3 protein, called by TCRdb with MiXCR from the multiplex PCR reads. These V and J calls rely on TCRdb rather than the paper's analysis. Of fewer than 350,000 distinct CDR3 sequences listed, about 18% are singletons.

The sample was peripheral blood mononuclear cells (PBMCs), taken at new diagnosis, from a patient treated with antithyroid drugs. The chain employs TRBV12-3 or TRBV12-4 and TRBJ1-1; no reliable D call. The sequence was obtained from a female donor with Graves disease. CDR3 sequence reads: CASSLFEGNTEAFF. CDR3 bases: TGTGCCAGCAGTTTATTTGAAGGGAACACTGAAGCTTTCTTT.